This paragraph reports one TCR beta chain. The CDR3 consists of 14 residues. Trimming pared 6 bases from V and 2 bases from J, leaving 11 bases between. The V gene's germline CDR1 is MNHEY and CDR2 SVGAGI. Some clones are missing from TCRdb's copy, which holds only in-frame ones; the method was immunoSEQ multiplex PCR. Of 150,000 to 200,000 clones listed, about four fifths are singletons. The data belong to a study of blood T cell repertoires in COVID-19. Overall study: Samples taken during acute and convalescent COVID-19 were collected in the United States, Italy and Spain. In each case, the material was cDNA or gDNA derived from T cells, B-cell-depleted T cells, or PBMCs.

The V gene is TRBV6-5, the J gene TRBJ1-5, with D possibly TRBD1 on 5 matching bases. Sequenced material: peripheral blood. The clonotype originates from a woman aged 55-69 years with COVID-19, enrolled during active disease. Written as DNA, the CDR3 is TGTGCCAGCAGCGCAGCGGGGGGCAATCAGCCCCAGCATTTT. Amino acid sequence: CASSAAGGNQPQHF.